The 23 T cell receptor beta chains below were found in one sample sequenced in a study of blood T cell repertoires in COVID-19. Only in-frame clones appear in the TCRdb table, and some are missing; sequencing was by immunoSEQ multiplex PCR. The sample yields roughly 290,000 clones, roughly 85% seen once. Sequencing was performed on PBMCs or T cells enriched from blood (not recorded which). These TCRs come from a woman under 40 who had recovered from COVID-19.

The chain carries TRBV19 and TRBJ1-1, with 12 bases fitting TRBD1. The junction had 6 bases not matched to a gene; V was cut back by 6 bases and J by 7 bases. Germline-derived CDR1 and CDR2 are LNHDA and SQIVND (reference sequence). The CDR3 consists of 14 residues. CDR3 sequence: CASSPGTGGFEAFF. The CDR3 DNA follows: TGTGCCAGTAGCCCCGGGACAGGGGGCTTTGAAGCTTTCTTT. The complete variable domain, with remaining parts taken from reference TRBV19 and TRBJ1-1, reads DGGITQSPKYLFRKEGQNVTLSCEQNLNHDAMYWYRQDPGQGLRLIYYSQIVNDFQKGDIAEGYSVSREKKESFPLTVTSAQKNPTAFYLCASSPGTGGFEAFFGQGTRLTVV.

The chain uses TRBV7-6 and TRBJ2-1, with TRBD2 matching 8 bases. Unmatched junction bases numbered 4, after V lost 2 bases and J lost 1 base. CDR1 is SGHVS and CDR2 is FNYEAQ in the germline V gene. This CDR3 has 16 amino acids. The CDR3: CASSLLSGGSYNEQFF. As DNA, the CDR3 is TGTGCCAGCAGCTTACTCAGCGGGGGTTCCTACAATGAGCAGTTCTTC.

The gene calls are TRBV7-2 and TRBJ2-7; maybe TRBD1 (6 bases). Per germline, CDR1 SGHTA and CDR2 FQGNSA. The germline V and J ends were trimmed by 3 bases and 0 bases, with 12 bases remaining between them. The CDR3 is 15 amino acids. The CDR3 bases are TGTGCCAGCAGCTTTACACAGGGCTTCTCCTACGAGCAGTACTTC. This sequence encodes CASSFTQGFSYEQYF.

The chain has TRBV18 and TRBJ2-1; TRBD1 matches at 12 bases. Germline V gives CDR1 KGHSH, CDR2 LQKENI. Trimming cost V 2 bases and J 8 bases; bases outside gene matches: 7. The CDR3 length is 16 residues. The CDR3 region is CASSPKGTGGEDEQFF. Here the CDR3 DNA reads TGTGCCAGCTCACCAAAAGGGACAGGGGGCGAGGATGAGCAGTTCTTC.

The chain uses TRBV24-1 and TRBJ2-1; the match to TRBD1 covers 10 bases. J was trimmed by 7 bases and V by 0 bases; bases with no gene match: 5. Germline lookup yields CDR1 KGHDR and CDR2 SFDVKD. The CDR3 runs 16 residues. The CDR3 sequence: CATSDLGDRGRNEQFF. For the CDR3, the DNA is TGTGCCACCAGTGATTTGGGGGACAGGGGAAGGAATGAGCAGTTCTTC.

This clone was detected only a few times. The CDR3 coding sequence is TGTGCCAGCAGTGAATCCATGAACACTGAAGCTTTCTTT. Protein product: CASSESMNTEAFF. The chain carries TRBV6-1 and TRBJ1-1; D ambiguous. The CDR3 covers 13 residues. The germline gives CDR1 MNHNS, CDR2 SASEGT. Trimming shortened V by 2 bases and J by 0 bases, and 4 bases separated the two germline ends.

The chain has TRBV7-9 and TRBJ1-2, with D possibly TRBD1 on 6 matching bases. Germline V lookup: CDR1 SEHNR, CDR2 FQNEAQ (reference sequence). Trimming left V 5 bases short and J 3 bases short, with 16 bases between. The CDR3 is 15 amino acids. CDR3 in DNA: TGTGCCAGCAGCAAAGCCGGACAGTTTGACTATGGCTACACCTTC. Protein sequence: CASSKAGQFDYGYTF.

This clone was detected only a few times. This chain joins TRBV19 and TRBJ1-1; D call uncertain. Germline V gives CDR1 LNHDA, CDR2 SQIVND (reference sequence). This CDR3 has 13 amino acids. V was pared by 5 bases and J by 4 bases, with 11 bases between. CDR3 in amino acids: CASSLAKFTEAFF. CDR3 DNA: TGTGCCAGTAGTTTGGCCAAGTTCACTGAAGCTTTCTTT.

J is TRBJ1-1 and V is TRBV4-1; 7 bases fit TRBD1. Germline loops: CDR1 MGHRA, CDR2 YSYEKL. J lost 10 bases, V lost 1 base, and 9 bases had no gene match. The CDR3 is made up of 14 amino acids. This CDR3 reads CASSQVRGRAGAFF. The CDR3 DNA is TGCGCCAGCAGCCAAGTGAGGGGGCGAGCCGGAGCTTTCTTT.

Points on this clone: Within the sample, other DNA sequences also encode this same CDR3. The chain joins TRBV9 to TRBJ1-1; TRBD1 agrees at 8 bases. CDR1 is SGDLS and CDR2 is YYNGEE in the germline V gene. Trimming removed 2 bases from V and 0 bases from J; junction bases left unmatched: 3. The CDR3 totals 15 residues. CDR3 in DNA: TGTGCCAGCAGCGTTCGGACAGGGATGAACACTGAAGCTTTCTTT. Its translation: CASSVRTGMNTEAFF.

The chain carries TRBV14 and TRBJ2-7; tentatively, D is TRBD1 (6 bases). V lost 2 bases, J lost 2 bases, and 16 bases lay in between. Germline assignment: CDR1 SGHDN and CDR2 FVKESK. This CDR3 has 16 amino acids. The CDR3 DNA follows: TGTGCCAGCAGCCAAAGGTACCGGGACACCGCCTACGAGCAGTACTTC. Translating gives CASSQRYRDTAYEQYF.

CDR3 amino acids: CASSRKTGANEKLFF. The CDR3 coding sequence is TGTGCCAGCAGCCGAAAGACAGGCGCGAATGAAAAACTGTTTTTT. The chain uses TRBV7-6 and TRBJ1-4, with D perhaps matching TRBD1 (6 bases). The V gene lost 5 bases and the J gene lost 5 bases, with 15 bases spanning the gap. This CDR3 is built from 15 residues. Looked up from germline, CDR1 is SGHVS and CDR2 is FNYEAQ.

The J gene is TRBJ2-1, the V gene TRBV7-9, with D unresolved. This CDR3 is built from 14 residues. V was clipped by 3 bases and J by 0 bases, with 6 bases between them. The germline V gene has CDR1 SEHNR and CDR2 FQNEAQ (reference sequence). CDR3: CASSFTTSYNEQFF. The CDR3 DNA reads as TGTGCCAGCAGCTTCACTACCTCCTACAATGAGCAGTTCTTC.

The sample holds a few counts of this clone. The rearrangement uses TRBV30 and TRBJ1-1, with a tentative D call TRBD1 (6 bases). Germline assignment: CDR1 GTSNPN and CDR2 SVGIG (reference sequence). V lost 5 bases and J lost 2, with 15 bases in between. The CDR3 consists of 14 residues. Here the CDR3 DNA reads TGTGCCTGGCAAAAGACAGGACTTAACACTGAAGCTTTCTTT. Protein product: CAWQKTGLNTEAFF.

This clone was seen only once. This sequence joins TRBV6-5 and TRBJ1-5, with a tentative D call TRBD1 (5 bases). V was clipped by 6 bases and J by 1 base, with 13 bases between them. CDR3 length: 15 amino acids. Germline V gives CDR1 MNHEY, CDR2 SVGAGI. CDR3 bases: TGTGCCAGCAGGAGACCGCAGGGAAGCAATCAGCCCCAGCATTTT. This gives the protein CASRRPQGSNQPQHF.

This clone appeared once. The V call is TRBV27, the J call TRBJ2-1; perhaps TRBD2 as D (5 bases). Trimming removed 5 bases from V and 9 bases from J, with 14 bases in between. This CDR3 contains 13 residues. The V gene's germline CDR1 is MNHEY and CDR2 SMNVEV (reference sequence). The CDR3 here is CASSLSPRGEQFF. CDR3 nucleotides: TGTGCCAGCAGTCTCAGCCCCCGGGGTGAGCAGTTCTTC.

The J gene is TRBJ1-5, the V gene TRBV5-5; 8 nucleotides match TRBD1. The germline gives CDR1 SGHKS, CDR2 YYEKEE (reference sequence). There are 14 residues in the CDR3. Trimming removed 5 bases from V and 6 bases from J; junction bases left unmatched: 7. The CDR3 is CASSSSDRVQPQHF. The CDR3 bases are TGTGCCAGCAGTTCCTCGGACAGGGTTCAGCCCCAGCATTTT. Combining the CDR3 with reference TRBV5-5 and TRBJ1-5 gives the whole variable domain DAGVTQSPTHLIKTRGQQVTLRCSPISGHKSVSWYQQVLGQGPQFIFQYYEKEERGRGNFPDRFSARQFPNYSSELNVNALLLGDSALYLCASSSSDRVQPQHFGDGTRLSIL.

This chain joins TRBV29-1 and TRBJ2-1, with a weak D call TRBD2 (5 bases). Germline V gives CDR1 SQVTM, CDR2 ANQGSEA. This CDR3 comprises 13 residues. Trimming removed 0 bases at V and 7 bases at J, with 10 bases between. DNA for the CDR3: TGCAGCGTTGAAGAGTCAGGAGGAAATGAGCAGTTCTTC. Residues: CSVEESGGNEQFF.

The CDR3 region has the DNA TGTGCCAGCTCCTATTTCCCGAACACTGAAGCTTTCTTT. Amino acids: CASSYFPNTEAFF. The chain links TRBV7-3 to TRBJ1-1; D gene ambiguous. V was cut by 8 bases and J by 1 base, with 11 bases left in between. Germline CDR1 SGHTA, CDR2 FQGTGA. This CDR3 has 13 residues.

The chain combines TRBV7-9 with TRBJ2-2; D unclear. V was shortened by 6 bases and J by 6 bases, with 14 bases between the two germline ends. The germline V gene encodes CDR1 SEHNR and CDR2 FQNEAQ (reference sequence). This CDR3 contains 14 residues. CDR3 sequence: CASRHIKIAGELFF. In DNA, the CDR3 is TGTGCCAGCAGACATATCAAGATCGCCGGGGAGCTGTTTTTT.

The chain combines TRBV27 with TRBJ2-7; 7 bases fit TRBD1. J lost 2 bases, V lost 4 bases, and 8 bases had no gene match. Germline V CDR1 and CDR2: MNHEY, SMNVEV (reference sequence). The CDR3 extends over 15 amino acids. CDR3 coding DNA: TGTGCCAGCAGTTCCTCCGGGACAGTCCCCTACGAGCAGTACTTC. This translates into CASSSSGTVPYEQYF.

The V and J genes are TRBV7-9 and TRBJ2-7, with TRBD2 as a possible D gene (5 bases). The V gene's germline CDR1 is SEHNR and CDR2 FQNEAQ (reference sequence). The CDR3 extends over 12 amino acids. Trimming removed 4 bases at V and 4 bases at J, with 8 bases between. CDR3 protein: CASSSTRYEQYF. In DNA form, the CDR3 reads TGTGCCAGCAGCTCCACTAGGTACGAGCAGTACTTC.

The chain carries TRBV2 and TRBJ2-5; TRBD1 is a possible D gene (6 bases). Germline CDR1 SNHLY, CDR2 FYNNEI. V lost 1 base and J 1 base, leaving 10 bases between the germline ends. The CDR3 sequence is 15 residues long. The CDR3: CASSEDRALQETQYF. CDR3 bases: TGTGCCAGCAGTGAAGACAGGGCTCTCCAAGAGACCCAGTACTTC.